A single sample gave rise to the 30 T cell receptor beta chains below, sequenced in a study of shared clonotypes between healthy human individuals. Some clones are missing from TCRdb's copy, which holds only in-frame ones; the method was immunoSEQ multiplex PCR. The sample has approximately 2,300,000 clones; under 95% are singletons. Sequenced material: naive CD4+ T cells from PBMCs. Indicated subset: CD45RA+ positively selected. The receptors shown here come from a man between 18 and 29 years old in good health. Some clones in this sample may be carry-over from other donors' samples.

The rearrangement uses TRBV5-6 and TRBJ2-1; 7 nucleotides match TRBD2. The CDR3 spans 16 residues. In germline, CDR1 is SGHDT, CDR2 YYEEEE. V lost 0 bases to trimming and J lost 7 bases; unmatched junction nucleotides: 10. CDR3 nucleotides: TGTGCCAGCAGCTTGGTAGTTGGGAGGGCGGTAAATGAGCAGTTCTTC. Protein: CASSLVVGRAVNEQFF. Variable domain in full (rest from reference TRBV5-6 and TRBJ2-1): DAGVTQSPTHLIKTRGQQVTLRCSPKSGHDTVSWYQQALGQGPQFIFQYYEEEERQRGNFPDRFSGHQFPNYSSELNVNALLLGDSALYLCASSLVVGRAVNEQFFGPGTRLTVL.

This clone was seen only once. Distinct nucleotide sequences in the sample also encode this CDR3. The J gene is TRBJ2-1, the V gene TRBV5-1; TRBD2 might be the D (6 bases). Germline V CDR1 and CDR2: SGHRS, YFSETQ. The CDR3 has 15 amino acids. V dropped 2 bases and J dropped 3 bases, with 12 bases sitting between them. The DNA for the CDR3 is TGCGCCAGCAGCTTTGGCGGGATAGGCTACAATGAGCAGTTCTTC. This encodes CASSFGGIGYNEQFF.

Details on this clone: Other DNA sequences of this sample code for an identical CDR3. In DNA, the CDR3 is TGTGCCAGCAGCCGGGGAGAGACCCAGTACTTC. This translates into CASSRGETQYF. The chain is built from TRBV28 and TRBJ2-5, with D possibly TRBD2 on 5 matching bases. Germline CDR1 is MDHEN and CDR2 is SYDVKM. The CDR3 covers 11 residues. Trimming pared 6 bases from V and 4 bases from J, leaving 6 bases between.

This chain connects TRBV5-1 to TRBJ2-5, with 8 bases lining up with TRBD2. The CDR3 is 16 residues long. CDR1 SGHRS and CDR2 YFSETQ come from the germline V gene. J was trimmed by 4 bases and V by 5 bases; bases with no gene match: 13. The CDR3 loop is CASSLEAGAGGETQYF. For the CDR3, the DNA is TGCGCCAGCAGTCTGGAGGCGGGCGCGGGAGGAGAGACCCAGTACTTC.

CDR3: CATSRRENTLRGSGYTF. The CDR3 DNA reads TGTGCCACCAGCAGAAGAGAGAACACCCTTAGGGGTTCCGGCTACACCTTC. The chain recombines TRBV15 with TRBJ1-2, with a possible D match to TRBD1 (5 bases). Trimming shortened V by 2 bases and J by 8 bases, and 24 bases separated the two germline ends. Germline V gene lookup returns CDR1 LNHNV and CDR2 YYDKDF (reference sequence). The CDR3 extends over 17 amino acids.

With regard to this clone: This sample includes further DNA sequences coding for the same CDR3. V is TRBV5-1 and J is TRBJ1-5; D gene ambiguous. The CDR3 has 13 amino acids. With 2 bases removed from V and 0 bases from J, the gap between germline ends came to 3 bases. Per germline, CDR1 SGHRS and CDR2 YFSETQ. The CDR3 sequence is CASSFSSNQPQHF. The CDR3 DNA reads as TGCGCCAGCAGCTTTAGTAGCAATCAGCCCCAGCATTTT. The full variable domain, in which reference TRBV5-1 and TRBJ1-5 provide the parts outside the CDR3, is KAGVTQTPRYLIKTRGQQVTLSCSPISGHRSVSWYQQTPGQGLQFLFEYFSETQRNKGNFPGRFSGRQFSNSRSEMNVSTLELGDSALYLCASSFSSNQPQHFGDGTRLSIL.

The V gene is TRBV5-4, the J gene TRBJ1-1, with D possibly being TRBD1 (5 bases). CDR3 length: 15 amino acids. CDR1 SGHNT and CDR2 YYREEE come from the germline V gene (reference sequence). V lost 4 bases, J lost 8 bases, and 21 bases lay in between. The CDR3 sequence is CASSPGPQLRQEAFF. DNA of the CDR3: TGTGCCAGCAGCCCGGGTCCCCAATTAAGACAGGAAGCTTTCTTT.

A single count supports this clone. The CDR3 DNA follows: TGCGCCAGCAGCTTACTTACAGGGACTGGGGCCAACGTCCTGACTTTC. This codes for CASSLLTGTGANVLTF. The chain couples TRBV5-1 to TRBJ2-6, with D perhaps TRBD1 (6 bases). The CDR3 sequence is 16 residues long. V was clipped by 2 bases and J by 2 bases, with 11 bases between them. The germline V gene encodes CDR1 SGHRS and CDR2 YFSETQ. Combining the CDR3 with reference TRBV5-1 and TRBJ2-6 gives the whole variable domain KAGVTQTPRYLIKTRGQQVTLSCSPISGHRSVSWYQQTPGQGLQFLFEYFSETQRNKGNFPGRFSGRQFSNSRSEMNVSTLELGDSALYLCASSLLTGTGANVLTFGAGSRLTVL.

This clone was found a few times. The chain is built from TRBV27 and TRBJ1-2; unclear D gene. This CDR3 is 12 amino acids long. V was shortened by 5 bases and J by 7 bases, with 11 bases between the two germline ends. CDR1 is MNHEY and CDR2 is SMNVEV in the germline V gene (reference sequence). Written as DNA, the CDR3 is TGTGCCAGCAGTCCGAACCGGGGTGGCTACACCTTC. This gives the protein CASSPNRGGYTF.

The chain has TRBV5-8 and TRBJ1-5, with a tentative D call TRBD1 (5 bases). Trimming pared 0 bases from V and 3 bases from J, leaving 16 bases between. The length of the CDR3 is 17 residues. Germline lookup yields CDR1 SGHTS and CDR2 YDEGEE. The CDR3 DNA reads as TGTGCCAGCAGCTTGGCTTTTTTAGCGACAGACAATCAGCCCCAGCATTTT. It is translated as CASSLAFLATDNQPQHF. The full variable domain, its missing parts supplied by reference TRBV5-8 and TRBJ1-5, is EAGVTQSPTHLIKTRGQQATLRCSPISGHTSVYWYQQALGLGLQFLLWYDEGEERNRGNFPPRFSGRQFPNYSSELNVNALELEDSALYLCASSLAFLATDNQPQHFGDGTRLSIL.

The rearrangement links TRBV18 to TRBJ2-3; no definite D call. Trimming took off 3 bases at V and 0 bases at J, with 13 bases between the two ends. This CDR3 has 16 amino acids. Germline CDR1 reads KGHSH; CDR2 reads LQKENI. The CDR3: CASSPQSERSTDTQYF. CDR3 coding DNA: TGTGCCAGCTCACCTCAGAGCGAAAGGAGCACAGATACGCAGTATTTT.

This clone was seen a single time. The chain carries TRBV2 and TRBJ1-4, with no clear D. CDR3 length: 16 amino acids. V dropped 4 bases and J dropped 0 bases, with 12 bases sitting between them. Germline V gives CDR1 SNHLY, CDR2 FYNNEI. The CDR3 here is CASSGPLPTTNEKLFF. The CDR3 DNA reads as TGTGCCAGCAGTGGCCCCCTCCCCACAACTAATGAAAAACTGTTTTTT.

The chain joins TRBV29-1 to TRBJ1-1; 8 bases line up with TRBD1. The CDR3 has 12 amino acids. Germline V gives CDR1 SQVTM, CDR2 ANQGSEA. The V gene end was trimmed by 4 bases and the J gene end by 6 bases; junction bases not matched to a gene: 4. The CDR3 DNA reads TGCAGCGTTGGACAGGGGTTCCCTGAAGCTTTCTTT. The encoded protein is CSVGQGFPEAFF.

The chain joins TRBV6-6 to TRBJ2-7; 8 bases line up with TRBD2. With V trimmed by 7 bases and J by 3 bases, 8 bases remained unmatched. Germline V gives CDR1 MNHNY, CDR2 SVGAGI (reference sequence). The CDR3 length is 14 residues. The CDR3 coding sequence is TGTGCCAGCACCCCGGGGGGGCGCATCTACGAGCAGTACTTC. Amino acid sequence: CASTPGGRIYEQYF.

The rearrangement links TRBV7-6 to TRBJ1-1; no reliable D call. Trimming removed 2 bases from V and 3 bases from J, with 10 bases in between. CDR1 and CDR2 from the germline V gene are SGHVS and FNYEAQ. The CDR3 is made up of 14 amino acids. CDR3 sequence (DNA): TGTGCCAGCAGCTTACGGCGGGTGGACACTGAAGCTTTCTTT. Encoded protein: CASSLRRVDTEAFF.

The chain has TRBV7-2 and TRBJ2-1; 13 bases are a match to TRBD2. CDR3 length equals 16 residues. V shed 4 bases and J 8 bases; nucleotides not matched to a gene: 8. CDR1 is SGHTA and CDR2 is FQGNSA in the germline V gene. CDR3 amino acids: CASSSRTSGRTDEQFF. CDR3 DNA sequence: TGTGCCAGCAGCTCAAGGACTAGCGGGAGAACGGATGAGCAGTTCTTC.

V usage is TRBV9 and J usage is TRBJ1-5, with 10 bases that match TRBD1. The CDR3 runs 18 residues. V was pared by 1 base and J by 0 bases, with 7 bases of the junction left unmatched. Germline CDR1 and CDR2: SGDLS and YYNGEE. The CDR3: CASSVSGTGDYSNQPQHF. The CDR3 coding sequence is TGTGCCAGCAGCGTATCAGGGACAGGGGATTATAGCAATCAGCCCCAGCATTTT.

The chain uses TRBV6-5 and TRBJ2-1, with D possibly TRBD2 on 6 matching bases. Germline CDR1 is MNHEY and CDR2 is SVGAGI. V lost 7 bases, J lost 2 bases, and 12 bases lay in between. CDR3 length equals 14 residues. The CDR3 here is CASMAGPPYNEQFF. The DNA of the CDR3 is TGTGCCAGCATGGCGGGGCCCCCCTACAATGAGCAGTTCTTC.

In DNA, the CDR3 is TGTGCCAGCAGTCCAACGGGACAAGGCTATGGCTACACCTTC. Translated, it gives CASSPTGQGYGYTF. V is TRBV6-6 and J is TRBJ1-2; D possibly corresponds to TRBD1 (6 bases). The germline CDR1 and CDR2 sequences are MNHNY and SVGAGI (reference sequence). Trimming took off 5 bases at V and 4 bases at J, with 14 bases between the two ends. The CDR3 covers 14 residues.

This clone was picked up one time. The chain uses TRBV11-2 and TRBJ2-7; D is ambiguous. This CDR3 has 14 amino acids. Germline V gene lookup returns CDR1 SGHAT and CDR2 FQNNGV. V gave up 0 bases and J gave up 3 bases, with 9 bases separating them. This chain's CDR3 is CASSLDLGHYEQYF. CDR3 DNA: TGTGCCAGCAGCTTAGATCTCGGCCACTACGAGCAGTACTTC.

This chain joins TRBV7-2 and TRBJ2-1, with D perhaps given as TRBD1 or TRBD2 (6 bases each). This CDR3 contains 18 residues. The germline CDR1 and CDR2 sequences are SGHTA and FQGNSA. The ends were cut back, 5 bases at V and 0 bases at J, with 20 bases in the middle. The CDR3 sequence is CASSLREPGASSYNEQFF. As DNA, the CDR3 is TGTGCCAGCAGCCTAAGAGAGCCGGGGGCTAGCTCCTACAATGAGCAGTTCTTC.

The chain recombines TRBV23-1 with TRBJ2-2; 7 nucleotides match TRBD2. TRBV23-1 is sorted into the ORF group, with uncertain function. Trimming at V came to 1 base and at J to 5 bases, leaving 16 bases not matched to a gene. This CDR3 region has 19 residues. CDR3 sequence reads: CASSQLKSSGSRGTGELFF. The CDR3 nucleotides are TGCGCCAGCAGTCAATTAAAGTCTAGCGGTTCTCGAGGGACCGGGGAGCTGTTTTTT.

This chain joins TRBV23-1 and TRBJ2-7, with 12 positions matching TRBD2. TRBV23-1 qualifies as an ORF whose function is uncertain. V lost 7 bases and J lost 5; bases outside the gene matches: 12. The CDR3 consists of 16 residues. In nucleotides, the CDR3 is TGCGCCAGCATTCCCATGACTAGCGGGAGATGGGACGAGCAGTACTTC. It translates to CASIPMTSGRWDEQYF.

The chain carries TRBV9 and TRBJ1-2; perhaps TRBD1 as D (5 bases). Trimming took 3 bases from V and 8 from J, leaving 32 bases between them. The CDR3 length is 19 residues. Looked up from germline, CDR1 is SGDLS and CDR2 is YYNGEE. Written as DNA, the CDR3 is TGTGCCAGCAGCGAAGACCAGGGTGGAGGATTTGGCCCCTTTATGGGCTACACCTTC. As protein: CASSEDQGGGFGPFMGYTF.

The gene calls are TRBV4-1 and TRBJ2-7, with 7 bases lining up with TRBD1. This CDR3 has 14 residues. Germline V lookup: CDR1 MGHRA, CDR2 YSYEKL. V lost 4 bases, J lost 2 bases, and 5 bases stayed unmatched. DNA of the CDR3: TGCGCCAGCAGCCTTAGGGACAGTCCCTACGAGCAGTACTTC. Its translation: CASSLRDSPYEQYF.

This chain uses TRBV7-6 with TRBJ2-4; TRBD1 matches 7 bases. With V trimmed by 5 bases and J by 9 bases, 10 bases remained unmatched. This CDR3 is 14 amino acids long. Germline loops: CDR1 SGHVS, CDR2 FNYEAQ. The CDR3 sequence: CASSLGGLDGIQYF. The CDR3 region has the DNA TGTGCCAGCAGCCTAGGGGGCTTAGATGGCATTCAGTACTTC.

V gene TRBV10-3 combines with J gene TRBJ2-2, with TRBD1 matching over 9 bases. With 6 bases clipped from V and 1 base from J, the junction kept 3 bases outside the gene matches. The CDR3 has 15 residues. Per the germline V gene, CDR1 is ENHRY and CDR2 is SYGVKD. The CDR3 spells CAISQGQGNTGELFF. Here the CDR3 DNA reads TGTGCCATCAGCCAGGGACAGGGGAACACCGGGGAGCTGTTTTTT.

V usage is TRBV7-2 and J usage is TRBJ1-1, with 8 bases lining up with TRBD1. The CDR3 spans 14 residues. The germline V gene encodes CDR1 SGHTA and CDR2 FQGNSA. J gave up 5 bases and V 5 bases, and 7 bases lay outside the gene matches. The CDR3 DNA reads TGTGCCAGCAGCCTAGGACAGGGTCGGACTGAAGCTTTCTTT. Amino acids: CASSLGQGRTEAFF.

The V call is TRBV29-1, the J call TRBJ2-3, with 7 nucleotides matching TRBD1. With 7 bases clipped from V and 0 bases from J, the junction kept 10 bases outside the gene matches. The CDR3 runs 15 residues. Germline CDR1 reads SQVTM; CDR2 reads ANQGSEA. CDR3 DNA sequence: TGCAGCGGAGGTGGGACAGCCCTTAGCACAGATACGCAGTATTTT. Its translation: CSGGGTALSTDTQYF.

This chain joins TRBV6-1 and TRBJ1-2; unclear D gene. V was cut by 6 bases and J by 4 bases, with 9 bases left in between. The CDR3 is 12 residues long. The germline CDR1 and CDR2 sequences are MNHNS and SASEGT. This CDR3 reads CASRPNSYGYTF. CDR3 DNA: TGTGCCAGCAGACCGAATTCCTATGGCTACACCTTC.